This T cell receptor (beta chain) was obtained from a study of T cell responses to AZD1222 COVID-19 vaccine. Data came from immunoSEQ multiplex PCR; TCRdb stores just in-frame clones and leaves some out. This table holds 120,000 or so clones, roughly nine tenths found once. A word on this clone: The target antigen is unknown.

After removal of 5 bases from V and 7 bases from J, the junction contained 8 bases not matched to a gene. Germline loops: CDR1 ENHRY, CDR2 SYGVKD. The CDR3 is 15 residues long. The study's findings and limits: Baseline seropositivity occurred in only a handful of AZD1222 recipients. In the spike-specific TCR repertoire, nearly half reportedly target unmutated variant regions. Females outnumbered males among donors, who were mostly white British; clonal diversity was possibly underestimated. Spike-wide vaccine-associated CD4 TCRs dominated at 160-218 and 743-854.

The sequenced sample was peripheral blood, obtained on day 0 of AZD1222 vaccination. The chain joins TRBV10-3 to TRBJ2-1, with 10 nucleotides matching TRBD2. The receptor was derived from an adult in good health. The CDR3 coding sequence is TGTGCCATCAGTTCCGGACTAGCGGACGGGAATGAGCAGTTCTTC. Residues: CAISSGLADGNEQFF.